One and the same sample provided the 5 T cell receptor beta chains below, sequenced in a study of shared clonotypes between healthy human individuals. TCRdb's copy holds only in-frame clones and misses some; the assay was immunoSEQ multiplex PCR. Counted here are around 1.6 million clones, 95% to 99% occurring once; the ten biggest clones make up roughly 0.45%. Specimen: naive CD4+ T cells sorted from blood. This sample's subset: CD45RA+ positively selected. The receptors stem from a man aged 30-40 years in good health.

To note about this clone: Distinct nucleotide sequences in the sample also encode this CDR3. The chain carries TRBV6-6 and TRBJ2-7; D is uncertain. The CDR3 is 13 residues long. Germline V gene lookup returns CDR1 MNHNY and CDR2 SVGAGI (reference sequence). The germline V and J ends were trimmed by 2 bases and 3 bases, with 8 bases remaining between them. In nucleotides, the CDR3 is TGTGCCAGCAGTTACGGCAGAGACTACGAGCAGTACTTC. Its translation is CASSYGRDYEQYF.

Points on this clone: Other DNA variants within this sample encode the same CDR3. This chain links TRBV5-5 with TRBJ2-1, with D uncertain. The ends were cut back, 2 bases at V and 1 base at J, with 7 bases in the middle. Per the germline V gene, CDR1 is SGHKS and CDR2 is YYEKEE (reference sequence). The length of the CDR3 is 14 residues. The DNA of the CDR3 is TGTGCCAGCAGCTTATCCGGGTCCTACAATGAGCAGTTCTTC. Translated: CASSLSGSYNEQFF.

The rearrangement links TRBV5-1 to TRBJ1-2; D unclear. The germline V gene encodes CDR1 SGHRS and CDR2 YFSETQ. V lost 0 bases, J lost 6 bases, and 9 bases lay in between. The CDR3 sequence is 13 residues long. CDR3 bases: TGCGCCAGCAGCTTGGGACGGGCGAATGGCTACACCTTC. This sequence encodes CASSLGRANGYTF. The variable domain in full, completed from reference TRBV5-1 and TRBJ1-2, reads KAGVTQTPRYLIKTRGQQVTLSCSPISGHRSVSWYQQTPGQGLQFLFEYFSETQRNKGNFPGRFSGRQFSNSRSEMNVSTLELGDSALYLCASSLGRANGYTFGSGTRLTVV.

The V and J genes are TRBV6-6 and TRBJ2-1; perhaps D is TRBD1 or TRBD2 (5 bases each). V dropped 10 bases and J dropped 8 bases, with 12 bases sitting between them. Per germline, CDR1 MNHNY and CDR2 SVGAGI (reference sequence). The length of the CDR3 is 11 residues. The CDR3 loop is CATRESDEQFF. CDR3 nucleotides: TGTGCCACCAGGGAGAGCGATGAGCAGTTCTTC.

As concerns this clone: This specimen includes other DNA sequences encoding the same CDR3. CDR3 sequence reads: CASSPLGDEQYF. CDR3 nucleotide sequence: TGTGCCAGCTCACCACTGGGCGACGAGCAGTACTTC. This rearrangement joins TRBV18 to TRBJ2-7; D is ambiguous. This CDR3 is 12 amino acids long. Trimming stripped 1 base from V and 5 bases from J, with 6 bases between. Germline V gives CDR1 KGHSH, CDR2 LQKENI.